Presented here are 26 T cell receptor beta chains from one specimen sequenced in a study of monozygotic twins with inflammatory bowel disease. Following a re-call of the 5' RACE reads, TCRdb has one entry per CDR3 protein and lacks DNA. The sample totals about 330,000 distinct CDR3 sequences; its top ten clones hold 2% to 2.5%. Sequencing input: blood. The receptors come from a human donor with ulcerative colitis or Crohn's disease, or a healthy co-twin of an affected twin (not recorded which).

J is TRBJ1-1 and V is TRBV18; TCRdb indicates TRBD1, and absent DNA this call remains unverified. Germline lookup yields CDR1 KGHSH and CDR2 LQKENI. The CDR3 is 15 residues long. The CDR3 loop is CASSPTPGQHTEAFF. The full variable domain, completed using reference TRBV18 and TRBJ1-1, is NAGVMQNPRHLVRRRGQEARLRCSPMKGHSHVYWYRQLPEEGLKFMVYLQKENIIDESGMPKERFSAEFPKEGPSILRIQQVVRGDSAAYFCASSPTPGQHTEAFFGQGTRLTVV.

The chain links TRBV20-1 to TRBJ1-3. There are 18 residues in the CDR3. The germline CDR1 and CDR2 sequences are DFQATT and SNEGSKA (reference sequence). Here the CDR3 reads CSAYRLPKYPYSGNTIYF.

The CDR3: CASSLQTSGGTEQYF. The chain joins TRBV7-2 to TRBJ2-7; the TCRdb call, TRBD2, lacks DNA for checking. Germline V gene sequence: CDR1 SGHTA, CDR2 FQGNSA. This CDR3 is 15 amino acids long.

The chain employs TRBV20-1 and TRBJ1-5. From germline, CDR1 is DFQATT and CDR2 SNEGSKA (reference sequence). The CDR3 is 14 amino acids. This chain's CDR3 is CSARDFREDQPQHF.

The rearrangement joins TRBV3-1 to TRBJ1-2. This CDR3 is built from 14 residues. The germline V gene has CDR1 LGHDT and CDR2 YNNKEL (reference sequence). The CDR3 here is CASSQDQTNYGYTF. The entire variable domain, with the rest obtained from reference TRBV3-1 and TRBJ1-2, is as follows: DTAVSQTPKYLVTQMGNDKSIKCEQNLGHDTMYWYKQDSKKFLKIMFSYNNKELIINETVPNRFSPKSPDKAHLNLHINSLELGDSAVYFCASSQDQTNYGYTFGSGTRLTVV.

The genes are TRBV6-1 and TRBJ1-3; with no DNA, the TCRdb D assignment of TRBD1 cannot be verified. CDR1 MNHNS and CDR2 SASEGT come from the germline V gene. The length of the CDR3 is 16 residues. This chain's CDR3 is CASSASDRVSGNTIYF.

The CDR3 loop is CASKGASAQYF. This rearrangement joins TRBV5-1 to TRBJ2-5; no DNA is available, so the TRBD1 call from TCRdb remains unchecked. This CDR3 contains 11 residues. Germline-derived CDR1 and CDR2 are SGHRS and YFSETQ.

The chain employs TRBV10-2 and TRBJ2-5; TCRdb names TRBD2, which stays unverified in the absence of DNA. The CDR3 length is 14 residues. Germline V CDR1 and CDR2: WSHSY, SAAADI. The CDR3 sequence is CASSARGGEQTQYF.

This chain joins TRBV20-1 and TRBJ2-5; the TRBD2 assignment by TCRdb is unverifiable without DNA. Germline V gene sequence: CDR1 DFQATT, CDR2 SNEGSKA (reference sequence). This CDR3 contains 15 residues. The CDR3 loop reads CSAQDSGRAGETQYF.

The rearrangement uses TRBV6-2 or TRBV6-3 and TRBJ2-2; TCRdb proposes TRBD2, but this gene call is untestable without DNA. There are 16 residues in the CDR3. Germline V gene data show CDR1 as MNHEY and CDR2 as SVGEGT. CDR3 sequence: CASSYGEGPNTGELFF.

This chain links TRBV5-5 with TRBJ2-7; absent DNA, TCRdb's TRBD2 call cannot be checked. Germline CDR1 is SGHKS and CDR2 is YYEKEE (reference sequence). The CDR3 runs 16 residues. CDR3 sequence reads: CASSFRTSSYSVEQYF.

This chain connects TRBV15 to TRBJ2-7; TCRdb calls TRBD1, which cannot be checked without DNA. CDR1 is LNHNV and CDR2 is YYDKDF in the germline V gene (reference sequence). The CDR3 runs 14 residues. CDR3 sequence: CATSRDWQGYEQYF.

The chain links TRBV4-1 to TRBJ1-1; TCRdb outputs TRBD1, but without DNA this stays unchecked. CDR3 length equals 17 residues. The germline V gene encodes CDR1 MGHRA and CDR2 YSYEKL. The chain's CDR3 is CASSRVDRGGSDTEAFF.

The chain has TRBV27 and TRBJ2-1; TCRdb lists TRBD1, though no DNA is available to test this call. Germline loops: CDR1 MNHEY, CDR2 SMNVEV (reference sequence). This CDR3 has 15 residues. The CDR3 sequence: CASTPLGGYRHEQFF.

CDR3 loop: CSAPLPLSTDTQYF. The chain joins TRBV20-1 to TRBJ2-3; the TCRdb D gene call, TRBD1, has no DNA to confirm it. The CDR3 consists of 14 residues. Per germline, CDR1 DFQATT and CDR2 SNEGSKA (reference sequence).

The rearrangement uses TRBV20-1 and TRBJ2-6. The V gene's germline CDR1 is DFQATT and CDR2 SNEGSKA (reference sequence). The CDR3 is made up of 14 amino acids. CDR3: CSAFIPSGANVLTF.

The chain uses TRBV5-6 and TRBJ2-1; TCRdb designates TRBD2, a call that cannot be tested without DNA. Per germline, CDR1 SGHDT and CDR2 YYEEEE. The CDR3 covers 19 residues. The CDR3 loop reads CASSLAEASTSGVHNEQFF.

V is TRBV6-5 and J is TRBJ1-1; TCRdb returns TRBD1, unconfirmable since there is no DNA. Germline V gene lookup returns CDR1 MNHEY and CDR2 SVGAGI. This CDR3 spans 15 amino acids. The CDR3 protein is CASSSLTGGNTEAFF.

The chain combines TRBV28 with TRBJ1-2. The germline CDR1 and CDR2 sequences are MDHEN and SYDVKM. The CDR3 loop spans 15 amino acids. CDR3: CASGFTGTSDYGYTF.

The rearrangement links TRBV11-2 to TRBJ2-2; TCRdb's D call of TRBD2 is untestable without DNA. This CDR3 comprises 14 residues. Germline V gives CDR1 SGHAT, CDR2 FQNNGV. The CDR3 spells CASSGPASTGELFF.

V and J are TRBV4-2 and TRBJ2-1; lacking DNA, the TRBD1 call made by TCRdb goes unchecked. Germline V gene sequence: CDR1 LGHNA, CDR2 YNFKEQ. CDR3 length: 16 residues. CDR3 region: CASSQAGTVPYNEQFF.

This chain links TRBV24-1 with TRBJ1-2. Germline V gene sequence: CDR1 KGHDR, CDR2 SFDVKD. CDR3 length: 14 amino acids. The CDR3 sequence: CATSDSGLNYGYTF.

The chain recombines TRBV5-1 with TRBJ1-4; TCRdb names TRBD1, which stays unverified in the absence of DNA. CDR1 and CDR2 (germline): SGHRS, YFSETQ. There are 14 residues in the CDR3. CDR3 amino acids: CASSLEQGAEKLFF.

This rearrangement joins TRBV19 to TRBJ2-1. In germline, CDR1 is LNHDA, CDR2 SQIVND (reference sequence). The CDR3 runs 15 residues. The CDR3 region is CASSRQINSYNEQFF.

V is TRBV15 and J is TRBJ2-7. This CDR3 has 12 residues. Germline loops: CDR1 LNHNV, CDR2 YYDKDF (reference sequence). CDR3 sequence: CATSSGSYEQYF.

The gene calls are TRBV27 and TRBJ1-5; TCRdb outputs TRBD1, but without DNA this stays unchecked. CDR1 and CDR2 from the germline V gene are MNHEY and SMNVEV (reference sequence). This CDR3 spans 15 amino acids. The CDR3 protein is CASSGQGGSNQPQHF.